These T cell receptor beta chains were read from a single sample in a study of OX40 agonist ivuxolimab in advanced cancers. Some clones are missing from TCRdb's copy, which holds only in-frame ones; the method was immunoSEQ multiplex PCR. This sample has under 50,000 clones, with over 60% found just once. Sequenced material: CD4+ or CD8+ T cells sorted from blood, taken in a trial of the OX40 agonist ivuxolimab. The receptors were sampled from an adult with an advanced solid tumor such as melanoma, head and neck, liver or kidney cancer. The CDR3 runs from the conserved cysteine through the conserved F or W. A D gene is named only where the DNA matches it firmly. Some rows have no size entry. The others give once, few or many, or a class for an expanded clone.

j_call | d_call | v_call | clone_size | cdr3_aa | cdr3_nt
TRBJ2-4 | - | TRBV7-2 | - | CASSLDPGKGLAKNIQYF | TGTGCCAGCAGCTTAGATCCGGGGAAGGGGCTAGCCAAAAACATTCAGTACTTC
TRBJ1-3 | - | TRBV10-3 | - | CAISTLGGVLSGNTIYF | TGTGCCATCAGTACTCTGGGGGGGGTGCTCTCTGGAAACACCATATATTTT
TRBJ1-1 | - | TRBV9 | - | CASSPHRASTEAFF | TGTGCCAGCAGCCCGCACAGGGCTTCCACTGAAGCTTTCTTT
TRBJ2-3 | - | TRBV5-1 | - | CASSFGDTSDSTDTQYF | TGCGCCAGCAGCTTTGGGGACACCTCCGATAGCACAGATACGCAGTATTTT
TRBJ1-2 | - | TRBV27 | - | CASSLADTNYGYTF | TGTGCCAGCAGTTTAGCGGACACCAACTATGGCTACACCTTC
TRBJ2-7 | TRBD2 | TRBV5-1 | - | CASSLILAGPQEQYF | TGCGCCAGCAGCTTGATACTAGCGGGTCCCCAGGAGCAGTACTTC
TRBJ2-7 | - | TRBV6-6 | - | CASSSDWVPGEQYF | TGTGCCAGCAGTTCCGACTGGGTCCCGGGGGAGCAGTACTTC
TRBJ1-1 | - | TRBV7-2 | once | CASSFRPNTEAFF | TGTGCCAGCAGCTTCCGTCCGAACACTGAAGCTTTCTTT
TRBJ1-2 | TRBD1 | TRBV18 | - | CASSPPVAGTGGGYTF | TGTGCCAGCTCACCCCCCGTGGCAGGGACAGGGGGTGGCTACACCTTC
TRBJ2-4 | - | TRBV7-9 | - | CASSPNVLAKNIQYF | TGTGCCAGCAGCCCCAACGTACTAGCCAAAAACATTCAGTACTTC
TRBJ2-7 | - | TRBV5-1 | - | CASSSGTPYEQYF | TGCGCCAGCAGCTCCGGGACACCGTACGAGCAGTACTTC
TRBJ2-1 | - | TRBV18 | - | CASSLDRIEQFF | TGTGCCAGCTCCCTAGACAGAATTGAGCAGTTCTTC
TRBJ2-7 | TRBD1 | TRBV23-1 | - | CASSQLGTGDYEQYF | TGCGCCAGCAGTCAGCTCGGGACAGGGGACTACGAGCAGTACTTC
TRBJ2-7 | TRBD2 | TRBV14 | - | CASSSIQRDHSYEQYF | TGTGCCAGCAGCTCAATCCAGCGGGACCACTCCTACGAGCAGTACTTC
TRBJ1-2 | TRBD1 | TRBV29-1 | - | CSVEGDTGGIGYGYTF | TGCAGCGTTGAAGGGGATACAGGGGGTATTGGCTATGGCTACACCTTC
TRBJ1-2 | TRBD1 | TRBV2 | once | CASSSIDRGYYGYTF | TGTGCCAGCAGTTCGATAGACAGGGGGTACTATGGCTACACCTTC
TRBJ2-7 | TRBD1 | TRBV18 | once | CASSPTLATGRAYEQYF | TGTGCCAGCTCACCCACCTTGGCGACAGGGCGAGCCTACGAGCAGTACTTC
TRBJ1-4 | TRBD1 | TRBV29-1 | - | CSVKGTGEEKLFF | TGCAGCGTTAAAGGGACAGGGGAAGAAAAACTGTTTTTT
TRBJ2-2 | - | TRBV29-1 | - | CSVEIAEGANTGELFF | TGCAGCGTTGAAATAGCGGAGGGGGCGAACACCGGGGAGCTGTTTTTT
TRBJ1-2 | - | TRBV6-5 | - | CASRGDYGYTF | TGTGCCAGTCGGGGGGACTATGGCTACACCTTC
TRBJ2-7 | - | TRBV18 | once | CASSPQAQPHEQYF | TGTGCCAGCTCACCACAGGCCCAACCACACGAGCAGTACTTC
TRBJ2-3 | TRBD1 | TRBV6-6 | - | CASSFRQGTTDTQYF | TGTGCCAGCAGCTTCCGACAGGGCACCACAGATACGCAGTATTTT
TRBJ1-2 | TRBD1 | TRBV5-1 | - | CASSSGQGLYYGYTF | TGCGCCAGCAGCTCGGGACAGGGGCTATACTATGGCTACACCTTC
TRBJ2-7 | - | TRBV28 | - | CASSLSDEQYF | TGTGCCAGCAGTTTATCGGACGAGCAGTACTTC
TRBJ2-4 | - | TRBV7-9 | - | CASSLGPQTKNIQYF | TGTGCCAGCAGCTTAGGGCCACAAACTAAAAACATTCAGTACTTC
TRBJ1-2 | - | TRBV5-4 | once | CASTLGGSSWDGYTF | TGTGCCAGCACCCTGGGGGGCAGTAGTTGGGATGGCTACACCTTC
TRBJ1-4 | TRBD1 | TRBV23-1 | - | CASSHQRQGGKLFF | TGCGCCAGCAGTCACCAAAGACAGGGTGGAAAACTGTTTTTT
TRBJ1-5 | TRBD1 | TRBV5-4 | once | CASSGTGKGYSNQPQHF | TGTGCCAGCAGCGGGACAGGGAAGGGCTATAGCAATCAGCCCCAGCATTTT
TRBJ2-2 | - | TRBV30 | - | CAWSLQGYAGELFF | TGTGCCTGGAGTTTACAGGGCTACGCCGGGGAGCTGTTTTTT
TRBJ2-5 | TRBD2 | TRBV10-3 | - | CAISGTTGRAGETQYF | TGTGCCATCAGTGGGACCACGGGGAGGGCTGGGGAGACCCAGTACTTC
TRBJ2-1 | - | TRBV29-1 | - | CSVVVSWDEQFF | TGCAGCGTTGTAGTTAGCTGGGATGAGCAGTTCTTC
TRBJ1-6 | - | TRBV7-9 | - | CASSSDSSIQPLHF | TGTGCCAGCAGCTCGGACAGCTCTATTCAACCCCTCCACTTT
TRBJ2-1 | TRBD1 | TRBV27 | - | CASRFYKLRDRGNDNEQFF | TGTGCCAGCCGCTTTTACAAACTCCGGGACAGGGGCAATGACAATGAGCAGTTCTTC
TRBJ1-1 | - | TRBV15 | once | CATSRPTGLSEAFF | TGTGCCACCAGCAGACCAACAGGGTTGTCTGAAGCTTTCTTT
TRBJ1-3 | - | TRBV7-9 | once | CASSLPKGDSGNTIYF | TGTGCCAGCAGCCTCCCCAAGGGCGACTCTGGAAACACCATATATTTT
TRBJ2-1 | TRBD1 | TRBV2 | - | CASSRSQGAFNEQFF | TGTGCCAGCAGCCGGAGTCAGGGGGCGTTTAATGAGCAGTTCTTC
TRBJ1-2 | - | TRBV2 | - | CASTAGYGYTF | TGTGCCAGCACTGCAGGGTATGGCTACACCTTC
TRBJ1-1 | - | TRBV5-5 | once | CASSLGAEAFF | TGTGCCAGCAGCTTGGGAGCTGAAGCTTTCTTT
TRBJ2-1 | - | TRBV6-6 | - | CASSYYSGNEQFF | TGTGCCAGCAGTTATTATAGCGGCAATGAGCAGTTCTTC
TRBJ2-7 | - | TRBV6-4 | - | CASSEQDGSSYEQYF | TGTGCCAGCAGTGAGCAGGACGGGAGCTCCTACGAGCAGTACTTC
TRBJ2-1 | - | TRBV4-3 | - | CASSRTGTYNNEQFF | TGCGCCAGCAGCCGGACCGGGACTTATAACAATGAGCAGTTCTTC
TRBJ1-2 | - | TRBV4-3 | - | CASSRGVYGYTF | TGCGCCAGCAGCCGGGGGGTTTATGGCTACACCTTC
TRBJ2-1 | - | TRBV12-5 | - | CASGLVLGAEQFF | TGTGCTAGTGGTTTGGTACTGGGGGCTGAGCAGTTCTTC
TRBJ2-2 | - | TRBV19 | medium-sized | CASGDGELFF | TGTGCCAGTGGCGACGGGGAGCTGTTTTTT
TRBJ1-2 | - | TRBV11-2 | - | CASRVPGQGYGYTF | TGTGCCAGCAGAGTACCGGGACAAGGCTATGGCTACACCTTC
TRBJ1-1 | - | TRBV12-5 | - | CASGPSTEAFF | TGTGCTAGTGGCCCCTCCACTGAAGCTTTCTTT
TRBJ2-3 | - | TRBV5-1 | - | CASSLGGRGSTDTQYF | TGCGCCAGCAGCTTGGGAGGTCGTGGGAGCACAGATACGCAGTATTTT
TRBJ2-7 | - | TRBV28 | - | CASISAAEQYF | TGTGCCAGCATATCAGCGGCCGAGCAGTACTTC
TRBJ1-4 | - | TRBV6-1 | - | CASSDPLQGRHNEKLFF | TGTGCCAGCAGTGACCCTCTTCAAGGACGGCATAATGAAAAACTGTTTTTT
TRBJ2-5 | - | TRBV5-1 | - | CASSLVTGSETQYF | TGCGCCAGCAGCTTGGTCACAGGGTCGGAGACCCAGTACTTC